These 25 T cell receptor beta chains were sequenced from one sample in a study of blood T cell repertoires in COVID-19. Assay used: immunoSEQ multiplex PCR; TCRdb lists only in-frame clones, some missing. The sample lists tens of thousands of clones, about nine tenths seen once, with approximately 10% in the top ten. Sequencing was done on a sample of peripheral blood. The receptors here all came from a man aged 65-85 years with active or convalescent COVID-19.

This clone came up once. The chain couples TRBV15 to TRBJ2-1; D may be TRBD1 (5 bases). CDR3 size: 14 residues. The V gene lost 5 bases and the J gene lost 4 bases, with 12 bases spanning the gap. Per the germline V gene, CDR1 is LNHNV and CDR2 is YYDKDF (reference sequence). CDR3 in amino acids: CATSQGASYNEQFF. The CDR3 region has the DNA TGTGCCACCAGCCAAGGGGCCAGTTACAATGAGCAGTTCTTC.

Only one count was recorded for this clone. CDR3 DNA sequence: TGTGCCAGTAGTTTACGGGACAGGTCCACAGATACGCAGTATTTT. It is translated as CASSLRDRSTDTQYF. This sequence joins TRBV19 and TRBJ2-3, with 8 bases matching TRBD1. CDR1 LNHDA and CDR2 SQIVND come from the germline V gene (reference sequence). The CDR3 is 15 amino acids. With V trimmed by 5 bases and J by 2 bases, 6 bases remained unmatched.

This chain uses TRBV2 with TRBJ1-6, with 7 bases identical to TRBD1. The germline V gene encodes CDR1 SNHLY and CDR2 FYNNEI. The CDR3 covers 15 residues. With V trimmed by 6 bases and J by 6 bases, 8 bases remained unmatched. The CDR3 sequence: CASRRGTVPNSPLHF. The DNA for the CDR3 is TGTGCCAGCAGACGAGGGACAGTGCCTAATTCACCCCTCCACTTT.

The chain couples TRBV28 to TRBJ1-5; TRBD1 is a possible D gene (5 bases). Deletions cut 6 bases from V and 2 bases from J, with 17 bases between. The CDR3 length is 16 residues. Germline V CDR1 and CDR2: MDHEN, SYDVKM. CDR3 nucleotide sequence: TGTGCCAGCAGCCTCAGGGTAGGGGTGGGCAATCAGCCCCAGCATTTT. Its protein product is CASSLRVGVGNQPQHF.

The gene calls are TRBV29-1 and TRBJ2-1, with D maybe TRBD2 (5 bases). Trimming took 3 bases from V and 8 from J, leaving 14 bases between them. The CDR3 length is 13 residues. Germline loops: CDR1 SQVTM, CDR2 ANQGSEA. CDR3 in amino acids: CSVDGLKVDEQFF. The CDR3 DNA reads TGCAGCGTTGATGGACTCAAGGTCGATGAGCAGTTCTTC.

This rearrangement joins TRBV24-1 to TRBJ2-3, with 14 nucleotides matching TRBD2. Germline lookup yields CDR1 KGHDR and CDR2 SFDVKD. The CDR3 has 17 residues. With 6 bases clipped from V and 3 bases from J, the junction kept 7 bases outside the gene matches. Here the CDR3 DNA reads TGTGCCACCAGTAAGCCGGGACTAGCGGGAGAAACAGATACGCAGTATTTT. This sequence encodes CATSKPGLAGETDTQYF.

The rearrangement uses TRBV27 and TRBJ2-5; possibly TRBD1 for D (5 bases). Germline CDR1 is MNHEY and CDR2 is SMNVEV (reference sequence). The CDR3 loop spans 13 amino acids. The V end lost 5 bases, the J end lost 0 bases, and 7 bases lay between the germline ends. This CDR3 reads CASSTGYQETQYF. The CDR3 bases are TGTGCCAGCAGTACAGGCTACCAAGAGACCCAGTACTTC.

This clone was counted only a few times. The genes are TRBV5-5 and TRBJ1-2; 8 bases are a match to TRBD1. The CDR3 covers 15 residues. With 4 bases clipped from V and 7 bases from J, the junction kept 12 bases outside the gene matches. Germline loops: CDR1 SGHKS, CDR2 YYEKEE (reference sequence). As DNA, the CDR3 is TGTGCCAGCAGCCCTACGCCGGACAGGGTTCCTGGCTACACCTTC. Amino acid sequence: CASSPTPDRVPGYTF.

V gene TRBV29-1 combines with J gene TRBJ1-1; 7 positions agree with TRBD1. The V segment lost 7 bases and the J segment 1 base; nucleotides outside the gene matches: 6. Germline V gene sequence: CDR1 SQVTM, CDR2 ANQGSEA. The CDR3 extends over 13 amino acids. The CDR3 loop is CSDLTGSNTEAFF. Here the CDR3 DNA reads TGCAGCGACCTGACAGGGTCGAACACTGAAGCTTTCTTT.

This chain uses TRBV6-5 with TRBJ1-2; a possible D gene is TRBD1 (5 bases). This CDR3 comprises 16 residues. Germline V gene lookup returns CDR1 MNHEY and CDR2 SVGAGI. Trimming left V 2 bases short and J 8 bases short, with 21 bases between. CDR3: CASSYGAGWATEGYTF. CDR3 in DNA: TGTGCCAGCAGTTACGGAGCAGGGTGGGCAACGGAGGGCTACACCTTC.

The V call is TRBV6-5, the J call TRBJ1-4; 8 positions agree with TRBD1. V lost 3 bases to trimming and J lost 7 bases; unmatched junction nucleotides: 7. The germline CDR1 and CDR2 sequences are MNHEY and SVGAGI. CDR3 length equals 15 residues. The CDR3 spells CASSYGTGGFEKLFF. DNA of the CDR3: TGTGCCAGCAGTTATGGGACAGGAGGATTTGAAAAACTGTTTTTT.

The V and J genes are TRBV27 and TRBJ2-7; D is perhaps TRBD2 (5 bases). The V end was cut by 7 bases, the J end by 12 bases, with 19 bases between. Germline-derived CDR1 and CDR2 are MNHEY and SMNVEV (reference sequence). This CDR3 contains 12 residues. CDR3 region: CASTLGLRGWYF. The CDR3 DNA sequence: TGTGCCAGCACCCTAGGGCTGAGAGGGTGGTACTTC.

A few counts support this clone. The chain joins TRBV24-1 to TRBJ1-2, with D possibly matching TRBD1 (5 bases). Germline loops: CDR1 KGHDR, CDR2 SFDVKD. The ends were cut back, 4 bases at V and 2 bases at J, with 13 bases in the middle. CDR3 length equals 15 residues. The CDR3, as DNA: TGTGCCACCAGTGAGGGTGGCAGGGCGAACTATGGCTACACCTTC. Its translation: CATSEGGRANYGYTF.

The V and J genes are TRBV3-1 (or the pseudogene TRBV3-2) and TRBJ1-2, with TRBD1 identical over 12 bases. Germline V gene data show CDR1 as LGHDT and CDR2 as YNNKEL (reference sequence). Germline trimming cut 5 bases from V and 7 bases from J; bases unmatched to any gene: 5. The CDR3 is 14 residues long. The CDR3 sequence is CASSTPGQGAGYTF. The CDR3 DNA reads as TGTGCCAGCAGCACGCCGGGACAGGGGGCTGGCTACACCTTC.

V and J are TRBV7-2 and TRBJ2-5; 8 nucleotides agree with TRBD1. The CDR3 is made up of 15 amino acids. Germline V gene lookup returns CDR1 SGHTA and CDR2 FQGNSA. The trim removed 1 base at V and 5 bases at J, leaving 6 bases unmatched. The CDR3 DNA reads as TGTGCCAGCAGCTTAGGACAGGGGCCGTGGGAGACCCAGTACTTC. Translated, it gives CASSLGQGPWETQYF. Using reference TRBV7-2 and TRBJ2-5 for the parts outside the CDR3, the full variable domain is GAGVSQSPSNKVTEKGKDVELRCDPISGHTALYWYRQSLGQGLEFLIYFQGNSAPDKSGLPSDRFSAERTGGSVSTLTIQRTQQEDSAVYLCASSLGQGPWETQYFGPGTRLLVL.

This chain joins TRBV18 and TRBJ2-7, with D possibly TRBD1 on 6 matching bases. Per the germline V gene, CDR1 is KGHSH and CDR2 is LQKENI. V was shortened by 3 bases and J by 0 bases, with 12 bases between the two germline ends. The CDR3 extends over 15 amino acids. CDR3 nucleotides: TGTGCCAGCTCACCCGCCGGACAGATCTCCTACGAGCAGTACTTC. It encodes CASSPAGQISYEQYF.

In this sample, this clone turned up a few times. The rearrangement uses TRBV28 and TRBJ1-5; D is possibly TRBD1 (6 bases). Germline CDR1 MDHEN, CDR2 SYDVKM. Deletions cut 1 base from V and 2 bases from J, with 15 bases between. CDR3 length equals 17 residues. Here the CDR3 reads CASSLSGARKGNQPQHF. The CDR3 DNA reads as TGTGCCAGCAGTTTATCAGGGGCTAGGAAGGGCAATCAGCCCCAGCATTTT.

J is TRBJ1-6 and V is TRBV7-3, with a possible D match to TRBD1 (5 bases). The CDR3 is 13 residues long. CDR1 is SGHTA and CDR2 is FQGTGA in the germline V gene. V was trimmed by 5 bases and J by 12 bases, leaving 14 bases between them. The CDR3: CASSPTPGLPLHF. The CDR3 region has the DNA TGTGCCAGCAGCCCTACTCCAGGGTTACCCCTCCACTTT. The full variable domain, rest sourced from reference TRBV7-3 and TRBJ1-6, is GAGVSQTPSNKVTEKGKYVELRCDPISGHTALYWYRQSLGQGPEFLIYFQGTGAADDSGLPNDRFFAVRPEGSVSTLKIQRTERGDSAVYLCASSPTPGLPLHFGNGTRLTVT.

The chain links TRBV6-1 to TRBJ2-7; the D gene is possibly TRBD2 (6 bases). Germline CDR1 and CDR2: MNHNS and SASEGT. V gave up 2 bases and J gave up 2 bases, with 10 bases separating them. This CDR3 has 14 amino acids. In nucleotides, the CDR3 is TGTGCCAGCAGTGAAAAAGGGACTCCCTACGAGCAGTACTTC. This encodes CASSEKGTPYEQYF.

This chain uses TRBV5-4 with TRBJ1-6, with unresolved D. CDR3 length: 14 amino acids. The germline gives CDR1 SGHNT, CDR2 YYREEE (reference sequence). V lost 0 bases and J lost 5, with 6 bases in between. The CDR3 protein is CASSLVTDNSPLHF. In DNA form, the CDR3 reads TGTGCCAGCAGCTTGGTTACGGATAATTCACCCCTCCACTTT. The full variable domain, its missing parts supplied by reference TRBV5-4 and TRBJ1-6, is ETGVTQSPTHLIKTRGQQVTLRCSSQSGHNTVSWYQQALGQGPQFIFQYYREEENGRGNFPPRFSGLQFPNYSSELNVNALELDDSALYLCASSLVTDNSPLHFGNGTRLTVT.

The chain joins TRBV5-4 to TRBJ2-2, with a tentative D call TRBD2 (6 bases). Germline CDR1 reads SGHNT; CDR2 reads YYREEE (reference sequence). V gave up 7 bases and J gave up 3 bases, with 22 bases separating them. This CDR3 contains 17 residues. CDR3 nucleotide sequence: TGTGCCAGCCGCCCCACCCCCGGGAGCTGGGACACCGGGGAGCTGTTTTTT. Translated, it gives CASRPTPGSWDTGELFF.

V usage is TRBV7-3 and J usage is TRBJ2-3; 8 nucleotides agree with TRBD2. V lost 4 bases and J lost 2; bases outside the gene matches: 5. This CDR3 spans 15 amino acids. Germline V gives CDR1 SGHTA, CDR2 FQGTGA. The CDR3 here is CASSSTSANTDTQYF. Here the CDR3 DNA reads TGTGCCAGCAGCTCGACTAGCGCTAACACAGATACGCAGTATTTT.

The V and J genes are TRBV5-1 and TRBJ2-3, with 8 bases matching TRBD2. This CDR3 is built from 15 residues. V lost 4 bases to trimming and J lost 4 bases; unmatched junction nucleotides: 8. Per the germline V gene, CDR1 is SGHRS and CDR2 is YFSETQ. The CDR3 region is CASSASGSTADTQYF. CDR3 sequence (DNA): TGCGCCAGCAGCGCCAGCGGGAGTACCGCAGATACGCAGTATTTT. Variable domain in full (rest from reference TRBV5-1 and TRBJ2-3): KAGVTQTPRYLIKTRGQQVTLSCSPISGHRSVSWYQQTPGQGLQFLFEYFSETQRNKGNFPGRFSGRQFSNSRSEMNVSTLELGDSALYLCASSASGSTADTQYFGPGTRLTVL.

In this sample, this clone turned up once. This chain uses TRBV7-3 with TRBJ2-1; 9 bases are shared with TRBD2. The V segment lost 2 bases and the J segment 7 bases; nucleotides outside the gene matches: 9. This CDR3 contains 16 residues. Germline assignment: CDR1 SGHTA and CDR2 FQGTGA. The CDR3 nucleotides read TGTGCCAGCAGCTTAGCGGGAGGGCGGCCGAGGAATGAGCAGTTCTTC. This codes for CASSLAGGRPRNEQFF.

This chain connects TRBV19 to TRBJ1-1; TRBD1 agrees at 8 bases. The trim removed 5 bases at V and 4 bases at J, leaving 12 bases unmatched. Germline values: CDR1 LNHDA, CDR2 SQIVND (reference sequence). CDR3 size: 16 residues. The CDR3 sequence: CASSPTPRQGSTEAFF. CDR3 DNA sequence: TGTGCCAGTAGTCCAACGCCGAGACAGGGGTCCACTGAAGCTTTCTTT.